These 3 T cell receptor beta chains share one sample of origin, sequenced in a study of T cell responses to AZD1222 COVID-19 vaccine. Profiled with immunoSEQ multiplex PCR; TCRdb holds only in-frame clones, not every one. The repertoire holds 130,000 or so clones, over 90% seen once, with roughly 5.6% in the top ten. This material consisted of peripheral blood, taken on day 0 of AZD1222 vaccination. These receptors originate from an adult in good health.

CDR3 DNA sequence: TGCAGTGCTAGACGGGCAGGGGAGTCGACCTTC. It encodes CSARRAGESTF. The chain uses TRBV20-1 and TRBJ1-2; D possibly corresponds to TRBD1 (6 bases). The germline V gene encodes CDR1 DFQATT and CDR2 SNEGSKA (reference sequence). V was clipped by 2 bases and J by 14 bases, with 15 bases between them. The CDR3 has 11 amino acids.

This clone showed up just a few times. The rearrangement links TRBV19 to TRBJ1-4; the D gene is possibly TRBD1 (6 bases). This CDR3 is built from 15 residues. Germline lookup yields CDR1 LNHDA and CDR2 SQIVND (reference sequence). Trimming removed 5 bases from V and 5 bases from J, with 15 bases in between. CDR3 in DNA: TGTGCCAGTAGTGGGGAACAGGGTCTGAATGAAAAACTGTTTTTT. Translating gives CASSGEQGLNEKLFF.

The CDR3: CASSLTGAYEQYF. The CDR3 DNA reads TGTGCCAGCAGCCTGACAGGAGCCTACGAGCAGTACTTC. The chain carries TRBV7-2 and TRBJ2-7; D is perhaps TRBD1 (6 bases). There are 13 residues in the CDR3. Trimming took off 5 bases at V and 2 bases at J, with 10 bases between the two ends. CDR1 is SGHTA and CDR2 is FQGNSA in the germline V gene. Full variable domain (rest looked up from reference TRBV7-2 and TRBJ2-7): GAGVSQSPSNKVTEKGKDVELRCDPISGHTALYWYRQSLGQGLEFLIYFQGNSAPDKSGLPSDRFSAERTGGSVSTLTIQRTQQEDSAVYLCASSLTGAYEQYFGPGTRLTVT.